The T cell receptor beta chain under discussion was sequenced for a study of human versus mouse CDR3 diversity and MHC coevolution. For the study at large: Reported immunoSEQ sensitivity was one in 200,000 T cells, with reduced amplification bias. The study, taken as a whole, reports: Mice had fewer CDR3 deletions and insertions than humans on average.

Cells were CD45RO-negative CD62L-positive naive CD4 T cells sorted from PBMCs. Note on this clone: Its antigen is not identified.

CDR3 length equals 16 residues. Per the germline V gene, CDR1 is SGHDN and CDR2 is FVKESK. Trimming removed 2 bases at V and 2 bases at J, with 13 bases between. Clones were sequenced by immunoSEQ multiplex PCR, and TCRdb holds only the in-frame ones, with some missing. The profile shows roughly 81,000 clones, 93% of them singletons. The receptor comes from a person aged 25-75 years in good health. The chain carries TRBV14 and TRBJ2-1; D is perhaps TRBD1 (5 bases). The sequenced material came from naive CD4+ T cells from blood. The subset here: CD45RO-negative CD62L-positive naive CD4 T cells. The CDR3 spells CASSQPLGRPYNEQFF. The CDR3, as DNA: TGTGCCAGCAGCCAACCGTTGGGGCGGCCCTACAATGAGCAGTTCTTC.